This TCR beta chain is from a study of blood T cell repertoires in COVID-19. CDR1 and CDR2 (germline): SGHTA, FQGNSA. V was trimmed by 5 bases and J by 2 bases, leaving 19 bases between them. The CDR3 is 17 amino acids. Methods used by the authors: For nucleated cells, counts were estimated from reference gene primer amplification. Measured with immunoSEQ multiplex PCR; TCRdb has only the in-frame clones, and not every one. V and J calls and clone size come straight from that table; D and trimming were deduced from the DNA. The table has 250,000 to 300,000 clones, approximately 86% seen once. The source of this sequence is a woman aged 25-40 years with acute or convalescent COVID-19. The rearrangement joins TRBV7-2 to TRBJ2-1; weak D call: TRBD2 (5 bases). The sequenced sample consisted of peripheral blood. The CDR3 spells CASSPGAGGGAYNEQFF. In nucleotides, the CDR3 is TGTGCCAGCAGCCCAGGTGCGGGCGGCGGAGCCTACAATGAGCAGTTCTTC. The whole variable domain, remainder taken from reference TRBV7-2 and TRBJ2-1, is GAGVSQSPSNKVTEKGKDVELRCDPISGHTALYWYRQSLGQGLEFLIYFQGNSAPDKSGLPSDRFSAERTGGSVSTLTIQRTQQEDSAVYLCASSPGAGGGAYNEQFFGPGTRLTVL.